Shown below are 7 T cell receptor beta chains from a single sample sequenced in a study of T cell responses to AZD1222 COVID-19 vaccine. Method: immunoSEQ multiplex PCR; TCRdb's copy keeps in-frame clones and lacks some. The repertoire includes some 92,000 clones, approximately 90% of them detected once, and 2.8% sits in the top ten. The sequences come from peripheral blood, collected on day 0 of AZD1222 vaccination. The receptors come from an adult in good health.

The V and J genes are TRBV9 and TRBJ2-3; no firm D call. V was clipped by 3 bases and J by 0 bases, with 11 bases between them. The CDR3 runs to 15 residues. Germline V lookup: CDR1 SGDLS, CDR2 YYNGEE. The DNA for the CDR3 is TGTGCCAGCAGCGAGGACGGTACTAGCACAGATACGCAGTATTTT. It is translated as CASSEDGTSTDTQYF.

This clone was seen once. CDR3 DNA: TGTGCCAGCAGTGAAAACAGGCCTGCCCAAGAGACCCAGTACTTC. This gives the protein CASSENRPAQETQYF. The gene calls are TRBV6-1 and TRBJ2-5, with a weak D call TRBD1 (5 bases). CDR3 length equals 15 residues. Trimming shortened V by 2 bases and J by 1 base, and 11 bases separated the two germline ends. The germline V gene has CDR1 MNHNS and CDR2 SASEGT.

For the CDR3, the DNA is TGTGCCAGCAGCTTAAGGGCTAGTCCAGATACGCAGTATTTT. It yields the protein CASSLRASPDTQYF. The chain has TRBV7-3 and TRBJ2-3, with D unresolved. The CDR3 has 14 residues. V dropped 1 base and J dropped 4 bases, with 9 bases sitting between them. Looked up from germline, CDR1 is SGHTA and CDR2 is FQGTGA. The variable domain in full, with the rest retrieved from reference TRBV7-3 and TRBJ2-3, is GAGVSQTPSNKVTEKGKYVELRCDPISGHTALYWYRQSLGQGPEFLIYFQGTGAADDSGLPNDRFFAVRPEGSVSTLKIQRTERGDSAVYLCASSLRASPDTQYFGPGTRLTVL.

The DNA for the CDR3 is TGCGCCAGCAGCCAACCTGGCCGGACAGGGGGCTACGAGCAGTACTTC. This codes for CASSQPGRTGGYEQYF. V usage is TRBV4-1 and J usage is TRBJ2-7, with 10 bases fitting TRBD1. Germline V lookup: CDR1 MGHRA, CDR2 YSYEKL. Trimming removed 2 bases from V and 3 bases from J; junction bases left unmatched: 7. This CDR3 is 16 amino acids long.

The chain has TRBV24-1 and TRBJ1-2; maybe TRBD1 (5 bases). The germline V and J ends were trimmed by 5 bases and 4 bases, with 10 bases remaining between them. The CDR3 is 13 amino acids. Germline V gene lookup returns CDR1 KGHDR and CDR2 SFDVKD. CDR3 DNA: TGTGCCACCAGTGGGTGGGACGGCTATGGCTACACCTTC. Protein: CATSGWDGYGYTF.

The chain has TRBV11-2 and TRBJ1-5, with D tentatively TRBD1 (5 bases). The CDR3 has 15 residues. Germline V CDR1 and CDR2: SGHAT, FQNNGV. Trimming shortened V by 3 bases and J by 3 bases, and 12 bases separated the two germline ends. The CDR3 sequence: CASSFDSVTNQPQHF. DNA for the CDR3: TGTGCCAGCAGCTTCGACAGTGTCACCAATCAGCCCCAGCATTTT.

This sequence joins TRBV7-9 and TRBJ1-4; TRBD1 might be the D (5 bases). The CDR3 spans 14 residues. V lost 5 bases, J lost 5 bases, and 12 bases lay in between. Germline values: CDR1 SEHNR, CDR2 FQNEAQ (reference sequence). This CDR3 reads CASSPGRKNEKLFF. The DNA for the CDR3 is TGTGCCAGCAGCCCGGGACGAAAGAATGAAAAACTGTTTTTT.